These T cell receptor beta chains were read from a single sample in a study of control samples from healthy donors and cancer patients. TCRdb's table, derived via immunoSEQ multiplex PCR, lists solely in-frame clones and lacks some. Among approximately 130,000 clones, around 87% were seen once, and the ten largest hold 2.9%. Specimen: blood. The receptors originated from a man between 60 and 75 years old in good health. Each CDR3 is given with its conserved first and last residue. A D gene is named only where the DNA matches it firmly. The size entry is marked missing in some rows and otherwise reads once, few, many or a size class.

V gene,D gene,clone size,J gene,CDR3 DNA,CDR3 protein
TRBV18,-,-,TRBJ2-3,TGTGCCAGCTCACCACTGGGAACCTCCACAGATACGCAGTATTTT,CASSPLGTSTDTQYF
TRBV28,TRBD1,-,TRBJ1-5,TGTGCCAGCAGTTTGTCTGACAGGGGTACCCATCAGCCCCAGCATTTT,CASSLSDRGTHQPQHF
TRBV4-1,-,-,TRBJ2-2,TGCGCCAGCAGCCAAGGTATTTCCGGGGAGCTGTTTTTT,CASSQGISGELFF
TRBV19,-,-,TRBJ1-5,TGTGCCAGTAGTATCCCACATTATAGCAATCAGCCCCAGCATTTT,CASSIPHYSNQPQHF
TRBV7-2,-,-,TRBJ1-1,TGTGCCAGCAGCTTAGATCAGGGGAGGGACACTGAAGCTTTCTTT,CASSLDQGRDTEAFF
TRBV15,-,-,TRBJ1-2,TGTGCCACCAGCGACCCTGTAACCTATGGCTACACCTTC,CATSDPVTYGYTF
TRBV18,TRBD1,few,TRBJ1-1,TGTGCCAGCTCACCGTCGACAGGGGGCACTGAAGCTTTCTTT,CASSPSTGGTEAFF
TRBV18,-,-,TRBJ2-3,TGTGCCAGCTCACGGGGGGGCTTCACAGATACGCAGTATTTT,CASSRGGFTDTQYF
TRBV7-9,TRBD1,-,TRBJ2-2,TGTGCCAACCCAAAAACGGGACAGGGAATTACCGGGGAGCTGTTTTTT,CANPKTGQGITGELFF
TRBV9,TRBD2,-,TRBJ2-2,TGTGCCAGCAGCGTAGCTACTGTGAGCGGGGGGTATAGCGGGGAGCTGTTTTTT,CASSVATVSGGYSGELFF
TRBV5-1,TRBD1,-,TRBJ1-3,TGCGCCAGCAGCTTGGGCGGACAGGGAGCGAGAAACACCATATATTTT,CASSLGGQGARNTIYF
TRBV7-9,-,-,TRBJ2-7,TGTGCCAGCAGCTTACCGGGACGTAAAGAGCAGTACTTC,CASSLPGRKEQYF
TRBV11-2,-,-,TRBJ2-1,TGTGCCAGCAGCGGCTCCGGGACGTACAATGAGCAGTTCTTC,CASSGSGTYNEQFF
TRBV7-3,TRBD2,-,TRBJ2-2,TGTGCCAGCAGCAAGAGCGGGGGCCACACCGGGGAGCTGTTTTTT,CASSKSGGHTGELFF
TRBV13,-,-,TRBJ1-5,TGTGCCAGCAGCTTAGGCCGGTGGGTGGGTCAGCCCCAGCATTTT,CASSLGRWVGQPQHF
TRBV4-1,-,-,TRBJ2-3,TGCGCCAGCAGCCAGGGGACTTCCTCAGATACGCAGTATTTT,CASSQGTSSDTQYF
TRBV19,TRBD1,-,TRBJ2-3,TGTGCCAGTAGTATAGGGGCAGGGGGCGCAGATACGCAGTATTTT,CASSIGAGGADTQYF
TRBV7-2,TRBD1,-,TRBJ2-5,TGTGCCAGCAGCTTCATAGACAGGGGGCTGCAAGAGACCCAGTACTTC,CASSFIDRGLQETQYF
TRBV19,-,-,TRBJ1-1,TGTGCCAGTAGTAGGGCGGTACAGGGAAAAGCTTTCTTT,CASSRAVQGKAFF
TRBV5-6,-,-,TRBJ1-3,TGTGCCAGCAGCTTGGTAGTCTCTGGAAACACCATATATTTT,CASSLVVSGNTIYF
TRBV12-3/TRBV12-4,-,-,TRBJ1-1,TGTGCCAGCAGCCAGGGGAAGAACACTGAAGCTTTCTTT,CASSQGKNTEAFF
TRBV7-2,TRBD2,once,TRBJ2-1,TGTGCCAGCAGCCCCCAGAGCGGGGTTAAGAACAATGAGCAGTTCTTC,CASSPQSGVKNNEQFF
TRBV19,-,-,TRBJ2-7,TGTGCCAGTAGTGGGGCCGCAGGCCCCTACGAGCAGTACTTC,CASSGAAGPYEQYF
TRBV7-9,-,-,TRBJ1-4,TGTGCCAGCAGCTTAGAAGGGCTATGGAATGAAAAACTGTTTTTT,CASSLEGLWNEKLFF
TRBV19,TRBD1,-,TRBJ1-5,TGTGCCAGTGGGACAGGCAATCAGCCCCAGCATTTT,CASGTGNQPQHF
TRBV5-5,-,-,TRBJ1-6,TGTGCCAGCAGCTTGGTGGCAGGGAATAATTCACCCCTCCACTTT,CASSLVAGNNSPLHF
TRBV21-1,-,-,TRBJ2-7,TGTGCCAGCAGCAAAGTCCCCCCCATGAAAGACCTCCCCGACTACGAGCAGTACTTC,CASSKVPPMKDLPDYEQYF
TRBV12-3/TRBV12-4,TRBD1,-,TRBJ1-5,TGTGCCAGCAGTTTAGTGGACAGGCAGCATTTT,CASSLVDRQHF
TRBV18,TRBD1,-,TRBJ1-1,TGTGCCAGCTCCTCCCACAGGGGGTCGAACACTGAAGCTTTCTTT,CASSSHRGSNTEAFF
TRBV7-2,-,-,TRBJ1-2,TGTGCCAGCAGCTTGGCGCCAGCTAACTATGGCTACACCTTC,CASSLAPANYGYTF
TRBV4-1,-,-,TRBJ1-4,TGCGCCAGCAGCCACGCCTTCGAAACTAATGAAAAACTGTTTTTT,CASSHAFETNEKLFF
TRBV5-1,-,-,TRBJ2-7,TGCGCCAGCCAACCCGTGGCGGGCCAGGACGAGCAGTACTTC,CASQPVAGQDEQYF
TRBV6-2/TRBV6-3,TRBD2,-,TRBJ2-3,TGTGCCAGCAGTTCCGGACTAGCGGGACACACAGATACGCAGTATTTT,CASSSGLAGHTDTQYF
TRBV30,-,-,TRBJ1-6,TGTGCCTGGACCATGGGGGGCACCACGGCCTCACCCCTCCACTTT,CAWTMGGTTASPLHF
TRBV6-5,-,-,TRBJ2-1,TGTGCCAGCAGTTCCCCAGGGGCCCCCTCGGATGAGCAGTTCTTC,CASSSPGAPSDEQFF
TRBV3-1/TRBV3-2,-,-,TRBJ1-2,TGTGCCAGCAGCCGTGTGGAGATGAGCTACACCTTC,CASSRVEMSYTF
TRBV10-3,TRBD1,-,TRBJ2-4,TGTGCCATCAGTGAGGGACAGGGAAACATTCAGTACTTC,CAISEGQGNIQYF
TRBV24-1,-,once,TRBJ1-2,TGTGCCACCAGTGGGGGACCCTATGGCTACACCTTC,CATSGGPYGYTF
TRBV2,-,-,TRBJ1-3,TGTGCCAGCAGCCCAAGCAGGGTTTCCGGGAACACCATATATTTT,CASSPSRVSGNTIYF
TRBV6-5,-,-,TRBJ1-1,TGTGCCAGCACTAAAACGTCTCAGGGGCGGGCTTTCTTT,CASTKTSQGRAFF
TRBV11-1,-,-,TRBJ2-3,TGTGCCAGCAGCTTAAGGACCTTGGGGCAGTATTTT,CASSLRTLGQYF